In its sample, the clone carrying this T cell receptor beta chain was seen a few times. Its antigen is currently unknown. The CDR3 totals 13 residues. The V end lost 6 bases, the J end lost 5 bases, and 12 bases lay between the germline ends. Looked up from germline, CDR1 is SGHTA and CDR2 is FQGNSA. This record belongs to a study of blood T cells in healthy people across ages. Regarding the study as a whole: Calculation of diversity from one million T cells yielded estimates considered to be underestimates.

Sample-barcoded 5' priming and a J-beta primer mix drove a second PCR of 7 to 11 cycles. TCRdb analysed the 5' RACE reads with MiXCR anew, one entry per CDR3 protein. The sample has under 1 million distinct CDR3 sequences, approximately 48% seen once. This chain connects TRBV7-2 to TRBJ2-3; D possibly uses TRBD1 or TRBD2 (5 bases each). The sequencing sample was made of blood. The TCR sequence derives from a man in his sixties in good health. The CDR3 DNA sequence: TGTGCCAGCAGTTACGGGGCGGTAGATACGCAGTATTTT. This translates into CASSYGAVDTQYF. Looking up the rest from reference TRBV7-2 and TRBJ2-3 gives the full variable domain: GAGVSQSPSNKVTEKGKDVELRCDPISGHTALYWYRQSLGQGLEFLIYFQGNSAPDKSGLPSDRFSAERTGGSVSTLTIQRTQQEDSAVYLCASSYGAVDTQYFGPGTRLTVL.